These T cell receptor beta chains were read from a single sample in a study of blood T cell repertoires in COVID-19. Repertoires were generated with immunoSEQ multiplex PCR, while TCRdb's copy carries only in-frame clones and drops some. The sample yields 95,000 to 120,000 clones, about four fifths seen once. Material: peripheral blood. The receptors come from a woman aged 40 to 55 with acute or convalescent COVID-19. Each CDR3 is given with its conserved first and last residue. Each record gives: D gene, J gene, V gene, clone size, CDR3 protein, CDR3 DNA. A D gene is named only where the DNA matches it firmly. A clone size is listed for some rows: how often the clone was seen (once, few, many), or a class if it is expanded.

d_gene: TRBD1; j_gene: TRBJ2-1; v_gene: TRBV6-5; abundance: -; CDR3aa: CASKPDRGPYNEQFF; CDR3nt: TGTGCCAGCAAACCGGACAGGGGCCCCTACAATGAGCAGTTCTTC
d_gene: TRBD1; j_gene: TRBJ1-5; v_gene: TRBV25-1; abundance: -; CDR3aa: CASSELAGGRQPQHF; CDR3nt: TGTGCCAGCAGTGAATTAGCAGGGGGTCGTCAGCCCCAGCATTTT
d_gene: -; j_gene: TRBJ2-4; v_gene: TRBV29-1; abundance: -; CDR3aa: CSVDGGDIQYF; CDR3nt: TGCAGCGTTGACGGGGGTGACATTCAGTACTTC
d_gene: -; j_gene: TRBJ2-3; v_gene: TRBV5-1; abundance: once; CDR3aa: CASSRLGAGTDTQYF; CDR3nt: TGCGCCAGCAGCCGCTTGGGGGCCGGGACAGATACGCAGTATTTT
d_gene: -; j_gene: TRBJ2-2; v_gene: TRBV6-6; abundance: -; CDR3aa: CASSITGELFF; CDR3nt: TGTGCCAGCAGCATCACCGGGGAGCTGTTTTTT
d_gene: -; j_gene: TRBJ1-6; v_gene: TRBV7-2; abundance: -; CDR3aa: CASSLNPGLAPLHF; CDR3nt: TGTGCCAGCAGCTTAAACCCGGGGTTGGCACCCCTCCACTTT
d_gene: -; j_gene: TRBJ1-2; v_gene: TRBV18; abundance: -; CDR3aa: CASSPGPGGDYGYTF; CDR3nt: TGTGCCAGCTCACCCGGCCCCGGAGGAGACTATGGCTACACCTTC
d_gene: -; j_gene: TRBJ2-1; v_gene: TRBV7-9; abundance: -; CDR3aa: CASSLGTTSDEQFF; CDR3nt: TGTGCCAGCAGCTTAGGGACTACCTCGGATGAGCAGTTCTTC
d_gene: -; j_gene: TRBJ1-5; v_gene: TRBV19; abundance: once; CDR3aa: CASSIVYSNQPQHF; CDR3nt: TGTGCCAGTAGTATAGTATATAGCAATCAGCCCCAGCATTTT
d_gene: -; j_gene: TRBJ1-2; v_gene: TRBV18; abundance: once; CDR3aa: CASSPSLTGTNYGYTF; CDR3nt: TGTGCCAGCTCACCATCACTCACAGGGACTAACTATGGCTACACCTTC
d_gene: TRBD1; j_gene: TRBJ1-2; v_gene: TRBV5-8; abundance: -; CDR3aa: CASSQPKGQATNYGYTF; CDR3nt: TGTGCCAGCAGCCAACCAAAGGGACAGGCTACTAACTATGGCTACACCTTC